These T cell receptor beta chains were read from a single sample in a study of blood T cell repertoires in COVID-19. Some clones are missing from TCRdb's copy, which holds only in-frame ones; the method was immunoSEQ multiplex PCR. The table lists 250,000 to 300,000 clones, 80% to 90% of them singletons. Material: peripheral blood. These TCRs come from a woman between 65 and 79 years old with COVID-19, enrolled during active disease. Each CDR3 is given with its conserved first and last residue. A D gene is named only where the DNA matches it firmly. Rows may omit the clone size; those that give it use once, few, many or a size class.

clone size: .; V gene: TRBV19; J gene: TRBJ1-5; D gene: .; CDR3 protein: CASSERNQPQHF; CDR3 DNA: TGTGCCAGTAGCGAGAGGAATCAGCCCCAGCATTTT
clone size: .; V gene: TRBV6-5; J gene: TRBJ1-1; D gene: .; CDR3 protein: CASSYNIGVNTEAFF; CDR3 DNA: TGTGCCAGCAGTTACAATATAGGGGTGAACACTGAAGCTTTCTTT
clone size: few; V gene: TRBV19; J gene: TRBJ1-5; D gene: .; CDR3 protein: CASSPGQRRPLAQPQHF; CDR3 DNA: TGTGCCAGTAGCCCGGGACAAAGGAGGCCTCTGGCTCAGCCCCAGCATTTT
clone size: .; V gene: TRBV18; J gene: TRBJ2-1; D gene: TRBD2; CDR3 protein: CASSPATGTSGNGEQFF; CDR3 DNA: TGTGCCAGCTCACCAGCAACCGGGACTAGCGGGAACGGGGAGCAGTTCTTC
clone size: .; V gene: TRBV7-2; J gene: TRBJ2-7; D gene: .; CDR3 protein: CASSLLSGNYEQYF; CDR3 DNA: TGTGCCAGCAGCTTACTGAGCGGTAACTACGAGCAGTACTTC
clone size: .; V gene: TRBV4-3; J gene: TRBJ2-2; D gene: TRBD2; CDR3 protein: CASSRRLAGSEPGELFF; CDR3 DNA: TGCGCCAGCAGCCGCCGACTAGCGGGGAGTGAACCCGGGGAGCTGTTTTTT
clone size: .; V gene: TRBV19; J gene: TRBJ1-2; D gene: TRBD1; CDR3 protein: CASSQSTGQGNGYTF; CDR3 DNA: TGTGCCAGTAGTCAATCTACGGGACAGGGGAATGGCTACACCTTC
clone size: .; V gene: TRBV18; J gene: TRBJ1-5; D gene: .; CDR3 protein: CASSPLSDSNQPQHF; CDR3 DNA: TGTGCCAGCTCACCACTTTCAGATAGCAATCAGCCCCAGCATTTT
clone size: .; V gene: TRBV6-5; J gene: TRBJ2-5; D gene: TRBD2; CDR3 protein: CASRVTTSGKETQYF; CDR3 DNA: TGTGCCAGCAGAGTAACTACTAGCGGAAAAGAGACCCAGTACTTC
clone size: few; V gene: TRBV4-3; J gene: TRBJ2-1; D gene: .; CDR3 protein: CASSQDMGTTYNEQFF; CDR3 DNA: TGCGCCAGCAGCCAAGACATGGGCACCACCTACAATGAGCAGTTCTTC
clone size: few; V gene: TRBV6-5; J gene: TRBJ1-2; D gene: TRBD1; CDR3 protein: CASSFGQGLGYTF; CDR3 DNA: TGTGCCAGCAGTTTCGGACAGGGCCTTGGCTACACCTTC
clone size: .; V gene: TRBV19; J gene: TRBJ1-2; D gene: .; CDR3 protein: CASSIQFNYGYTF; CDR3 DNA: TGTGCCAGTAGTATCCAATTTAACTATGGCTACACCTTC
clone size: .; V gene: TRBV27; J gene: TRBJ1-5; D gene: .; CDR3 protein: CASSSRQGNQPQHF; CDR3 DNA: TGTGCCAGCAGTAGCCGACAGGGCAATCAGCCCCAGCATTTT
clone size: .; V gene: TRBV7-2; J gene: TRBJ2-1; D gene: TRBD2; CDR3 protein: CASGELAGQGEQFF; CDR3 DNA: TGTGCCAGCGGGGAACTAGCGGGCCAGGGTGAGCAGTTCTTC
clone size: .; V gene: TRBV6-5; J gene: TRBJ1-1; D gene: .; CDR3 protein: CASSYSRRAEAFF; CDR3 DNA: TGTGCCAGCAGTTACTCTCGGAGAGCTGAAGCTTTCTTT
clone size: .; V gene: TRBV6-5; J gene: TRBJ1-3; D gene: .; CDR3 protein: CASSYSSSGAGNTIYF; CDR3 DNA: TGTGCCAGCAGTTACAGTTCGTCGGGGGCTGGAAACACCATATATTTT
clone size: .; V gene: TRBV7-9; J gene: TRBJ1-2; D gene: .; CDR3 protein: CASSRQDRVLYGYTF; CDR3 DNA: TGTGCCAGCAGCCGACAGGACAGAGTACTCTATGGCTACACCTTC
clone size: .; V gene: TRBV7-9; J gene: TRBJ1-1; D gene: .; CDR3 protein: CASSLAGVEAFF; CDR3 DNA: TGTGCCAGCAGCTTAGCAGGGGTTGAAGCTTTCTTT
clone size: once; V gene: TRBV7-2; J gene: TRBJ2-7; D gene: TRBD1; CDR3 protein: CASSLAGQAKYEQYF; CDR3 DNA: TGTGCCAGCAGCTTGGCGGGACAGGCCAAATACGAGCAGTACTTC
clone size: once; V gene: TRBV3-1/TRBV3-2; J gene: TRBJ1-1; D gene: TRBD1; CDR3 protein: CASTGQGAEAFF; CDR3 DNA: TGTGCCAGCACCGGACAGGGCGCTGAAGCTTTCTTT
clone size: .; V gene: TRBV11-2; J gene: TRBJ2-5; D gene: .; CDR3 protein: CASMALGTQETQYF; CDR3 DNA: TGTGCCAGCATGGCATTGGGCACCCAAGAGACCCAGTACTTC
clone size: .; V gene: TRBV5-1; J gene: TRBJ1-3; D gene: TRBD1; CDR3 protein: CASSTGQGGWNF; CDR3 DNA: TGCGCCAGCAGCACCGGACAGGGAGGGTGGAATTTT